This T cell receptor (beta chain) appears in the sequencing data of a study of T cells in Graves' hyperthyroidism and ophthalmopathy (dated by TCRdb to between 2018 and 2020). Regarding the research as a whole: Peripheral blood samples were taken at initial diagnosis, before any treatment was given. The 100 or so discovery patients were randomly divided into training and test sets at a 7:3 ratio. To identify TCR V-J signatures that set the groups apart, the researchers used a discovery cohort of about a hundred patients, made up of about 44 with Graves' ophthalmopathy and approximately 57 with stable Graves' hyperthyroidism. Following sampling, methimazole starting at 30 mg daily was given to hyperthyroidism patients, and high-dose intravenous methylprednisolone was given to ophthalmopathy patients. According to the paper, TCR Vbeta CDR3 sequencing was carried out on 135 peripheral blood samples, which came from fewer than 50 ophthalmopathy, 70 to 80 hyperthyroidism and approximately 17 progressor patients. The study also compared thyroid tissue and blood T-cell repertoires from about 6 Graves' hyperthyroidism patients. Whether ophthalmopathy could be predicted prospectively was tested in an independent validation cohort made up of roughly 19 hyperthyroidism patients plus 17 patients who later progressed to ophthalmopathy.

Ends trimmed: V by 7 bases, J by 0 bases; bases unmatched to a gene: 6. Per the germline V gene, SGHRS is the CDR1 and YFSETQ is the CDR2. Its CDR3 holds 15 amino acids, cysteine through phenylalanine. Here the CDR3 DNA is all that survives: 45 bases in frame from base 1. Stable Graves' hyperthyroidism was defined as no progression to ophthalmopathy during 18 months of follow-up. The hyperthyroidism patients were between 18 and 65 years old and newly diagnosed, with a disease duration of less than 2 months. Any patient with an uncontrolled infection, another autoimmune disease, pregnancy or lactation was excluded. Diagnoses were established on the basis of clinical symptoms, serum thyroxine and TRAb, thyroid ultrasound, and orbital computed tomography. PBMCs were isolated from about 10 ml of fresh peripheral blood by Ficoll-Paque density gradient centrifugation. Total RNA was extracted using Trizol reagent, and RNA quality was assessed on an Agilent 2100 Bioanalyzer.

TCR beta CDR3 regions were amplified from RNA transcripts. A first-round RT-PCR of the TCR CDR3 used the HTBI primer set with the Qiagen OneStep RT-PCR kit. Libraries were constructed in a second round of multiplex PCR, after which size selection and purification were performed. Paired-end sequencing of the libraries was performed with 100 bp reads on an Illumina HiSeq2000. The paper's processing steps were these. SOAPnuke was used to process the raw data, removing reads that contained adapters or uncalled bases, had a mean Phred below 15, or lacked an exact match to the constant primer or identifier. COPE v1.2.5 was used to merge the high-quality paired reads, and each unique nucleotide sequence was defined as a clonotype. MiTCR v1.1 was used to align the clonotypes against IMGT TRBV, TRBD and TRBJ reference segments. Only V-J combinations with frequency above 0.0001, covering 99.2% of repertoires, were analysed. The TCS score was defined as F50 (clonal expansion) divided by E x V (chaos), with BLOSUM62-based TCRdist calculated between CDR3 peptides within each V-J. Welch's t-statistics and random forest reduced around 510 V-J features to about 12, which were used in a naive Bayes classifier (R e1071). TCRdb's own reprocessing of the public reads used fastp at Q25 and MiXCR and kept productive beta chains. When rows share a CDR3 protein, they turn into one entry using the most common DNA and genes. TCRdb assigned the V and J calls; the authors' analysis was not used. The sample profile shows fewer than 600,000 distinct CDR3 sequences; 14% of them were found once. In total, the top ten clones hold roughly 14% of the sample.

The table lists this clonotype with many counts. Its cognate antigen has yet to be identified. No much larger clone is present one base from it, and per-base qualities are unavailable. On the study overall, not on this receptor specifically: In cross-validation, a model built on a 13 V-J signature told ophthalmopathy apart from stable hyperthyroidism with just under 90% sensitivity and roughly 83% specificity, and in testing the same model reached 80%/75%. In validation, the model predicted progression to ophthalmopathy with just under 71% sensitivity and about 72% specificity, a median of around six months before onset. No statistical method was used to set the sample size in advance, and investigators knew the group allocation. Blood samples also contained most of the expanded thyroid clonotypes (frequency above 0.001), which suggests that blood repertoires may reflect thyroid immune responses.

Recombination connected TRBV5-1 to TRBJ2-1; TRBD1 lines up with 8 middle nucleotides. This sequence was found in a woman aged 40 to 50 with Graves' hyperthyroidism. The source material was blood. The CDR3 protein sequence reads: CASFGGTGSYNEQFF. The nucleotide sequence reads TGCGCCAGCTTTGGTGGGACAGGCTCCTACAATGAGCAGTTCTTC. This CDR3, with the reference TRBV5-1 and TRBJ2-1 proteins standing in past its ends, gives the full variable domain KAGVTQTPRYLIKTRGQQVTLSCSPISGHRSVSWYQQTPGQGLQFLFEYFSETQRNKGNFPGRFSGRQFSNSRSEMNVSTLELGDSALYLCASFGGTGSYNEQFFGPGTRLTVL.